The rows below give T cell receptor beta chains drawn from one sample of a study of blood T cell repertoires in COVID-19. Assay: immunoSEQ multiplex PCR; the TCRdb copy retains only in-frame clones and omits some. Of nearly 250,000 clones detected, 65% to 90% appear once; the ten largest clones hold approximately 9.6%. Input material: PBMCs or T cells enriched from blood (not recorded which). These receptors all stem from a woman aged 45-60 years with acute COVID-19. Each CDR3 is given with its conserved first and last residue. The D gene is left open where the match is weak. Part of the rows lack a size; the others show once, few, many or a class for expanded clones.

>TRBJ2-5|TRBV5-1|NA|NA
CASSLGDTNVGTQYF
TGCGCCAGCAGCTTGGGGGACACAAACGTGGGGACCCAGTACTTC
>TRBJ1-5|TRBV7-9|NA|NA
CASSEARDQPQHF
TGTGCCAGCAGTGAAGCCAGGGATCAGCCCCAGCATTTT
>TRBJ1-6|TRBV21-1|NA|NA
CASSKAPQGVISSPLHF
TGTGCCAGCAGCAAAGCTCCGCAGGGGGTTATTAGTTCACCCCTCCACTTT
>TRBJ2-3|TRBV14|TRBD2|NA
CASSQGAQLAGITDTQYF
TGTGCCAGCAGCCAAGGGGCTCAACTAGCGGGGATCACAGATACGCAGTATTTT
>TRBJ2-1|TRBV7-8|TRBD2|many
CASSQGLAGGPGEQFF
TGTGCCAGCAGCCAGGGACTAGCGGGGGGGCCGGGAGAGCAGTTCTTC
>TRBJ2-3|TRBV5-1|NA|NA
CASSYREDTQYF
TGCGCCAGCAGCTACAGGGAAGATACGCAGTATTTT
>TRBJ1-5|TRBV6-5|NA|medium-sized
CASSYSRVGNQPQHF
TGTGCCAGCAGTTACTCGAGGGTGGGCAATCAGCCCCAGCATTTT
>TRBJ1-5|TRBV7-2|NA|NA
CASSLDVGAGDNQPQHF
TGTGCCAGCAGCTTAGATGTAGGGGCAGGGGACAATCAGCCCCAGCATTTT
>TRBJ1-4|TRBV7-6|NA|once
CASSLGAREKLFF
TGTGCCAGCAGCTTGGGGGCTCGTGAAAAACTGTTTTTT
>TRBJ1-1|TRBV4-3|NA|NA
CAITDSNMNTEAFF
TGCGCCATCACAGACAGCAACATGAACACTGAAGCTTTCTTT
>TRBJ2-7|TRBV5-1|TRBD1|NA
CASSLTGGWYEQYF
TGCGCCAGCAGCTTGACAGGGGGATGGTACGAGCAGTACTTC
>TRBJ2-7|TRBV13|TRBD2|NA
CASSQITGTNYEQYF
TGTGCCAGCAGCCAAATCACCGGGACTAATTACGAGCAGTACTTC
>TRBJ1-2|TRBV6-5|TRBD1|once
CASSYGTGGYGYTF
TGTGCCAGCAGTTATGGGACAGGGGGGTATGGCTACACCTTC
>TRBJ2-1|TRBV5-1|NA|NA
CASSKMEGRGEQFF
TGCGCCAGCAGCAAGATGGAGGGTCGGGGAGAGCAGTTCTTC
>TRBJ2-5|TRBV7-2|TRBD1|once
CASSWDREETQYF
TGTGCCAGCAGCTGGGACAGGGAAGAGACCCAGTACTTC
>TRBJ1-5|TRBV6-2/TRBV6-3|TRBD1|NA
CASSSNRGASNQPQHF
TGTGCCAGCAGTTCGAACAGGGGTGCTAGCAATCAGCCCCAGCATTTT
>TRBJ2-1|TRBV27|TRBD2|NA
CASSFWRGGSDEQFF
TGTGCCAGCAGTTTTTGGCGGGGGGGCAGCGATGAGCAGTTCTTC
>TRBJ2-1|TRBV7-9|TRBD2|NA
CASSFLAGRHNEQFF
TGTGCCAGCAGCTTTCTAGCGGGGCGACACAATGAGCAGTTCTTC
>TRBJ2-5|TRBV2|NA|NA
CASSELEETQYF
TGTGCCAGCAGTGAATTAGAGGAGACCCAGTACTTC
>TRBJ1-1|TRBV9|NA|NA
CASSVEPGHIPTDTEAFF
TGTGCCAGCAGCGTAGAGCCGGGACACATACCTACGGACACTGAAGCTTTCTTT
>TRBJ1-2|TRBV27|TRBD1|NA
CASRLPGQGAGGYTF
TGTGCCAGCAGGCTACCAGGACAGGGGGCTGGAGGCTACACCTTC
>TRBJ1-3|TRBV7-9|NA|NA
CASSPRTVGDTIYF
TGTGCCAGCAGCCCCCGGACAGTCGGGGACACCATATATTTT
>TRBJ1-5|TRBV5-6|NA|NA
CARKHQPQHF
TGTGCCAGAAAGCATCAGCCCCAGCATTTT